A selection of T cell receptor beta chains follows, all from one sample in a study of CD8+CD57+ T cells in acquired aplastic anemia. Each CDR3 protein gets one entry after TCRdb re-called the reads with MiXCR. The data contain over 150,000 distinct CDR3 sequences, 45% to 55% of them seen just once; the ten biggest clones take up about 2.6%. The sequenced material came from sorted CD4+, CD8+, or CD8+CD57+ T cells (not recorded which) from PBMCs. All receptors come from a human donor with aplastic anemia. Both conserved end residues are part of each CDR3. The D gene is left open where the match is weak. Clone sizes are given selectively: once, few, many, or a class where the clone is expanded.

J gene: TRBJ2-3; V gene: TRBV15; D gene: -; clone size: many; CDR3 protein: CATSRGVGTDTQYF; CDR3 DNA: TGTGCCACCAGCAGAGGGGTCGGGACAGATACGCAGTATTTT
J gene: TRBJ1-1; V gene: TRBV20-1; D gene: TRBD1; clone size: -; CDR3 protein: CSARRQGGEAFF; CDR3 DNA: TGCAGTGCTAGGAGACAGGGTGGAGAAGCTTTCTTT
J gene: TRBJ2-3; V gene: TRBV20-1; D gene: TRBD2; clone size: many; CDR3 protein: CSARLAGREDTQYF; CDR3 DNA: TGCAGTGCTAGACTAGCGGGGAGGGAAGATACGCAGTATTTT
J gene: TRBJ1-5; V gene: TRBV11-2; D gene: -; clone size: -; CDR3 protein: CASSLDSRQSSNQPQHF; CDR3 DNA: TGTGCCAGCAGCTTAGATTCCCGACAGTCTAGCAATCAGCCCCAGCATTTT
J gene: TRBJ2-1; V gene: TRBV5-4; D gene: -; clone size: few; CDR3 protein: CASTKRVGPYGYEQFF; CDR3 DNA: TGTGCCAGCACCAAGAGAGTTGGACCCTATGGATATGAGCAGTTCTTC
J gene: TRBJ1-3; V gene: TRBV2; D gene: -; clone size: -; CDR3 protein: CASRASGNTIYF; CDR3 DNA: TGTGCCAGCAGGGCCTCTGGAAACACCATATATTTT
J gene: TRBJ2-1; V gene: TRBV10-3; D gene: TRBD2; clone size: -; CDR3 protein: CATTSGGAGEQFF; CDR3 DNA: TGTGCCACGACTAGCGGGGGGGCGGGTGAGCAGTTCTTC
J gene: TRBJ1-5; V gene: TRBV20-1; D gene: -; clone size: -; CDR3 protein: CSARELGGYSNQPQHF; CDR3 DNA: TGCAGTGCTAGAGAGCTTGGAGGGTATAGCAATCAGCCCCAGCATTTT
J gene: TRBJ2-3; V gene: TRBV20-1; D gene: TRBD2; clone size: many; CDR3 protein: CSARDPGGRGTDTQYF; CDR3 DNA: TGCAGTGCTAGAGATCCAGGAGGGAGGGGCACAGATACGCAGTATTTT
J gene: TRBJ1-1; V gene: TRBV6-1; D gene: -; clone size: few; CDR3 protein: CASSDRRDGNTEAFF; CDR3 DNA: TGTGCCAGCAGTGACCGCCGGGACGGAAACACTGAAGCTTTCTTT
J gene: TRBJ1-5; V gene: TRBV25-1; D gene: -; clone size: -; CDR3 protein: CASSDGTGTETSYSNQPQHF; CDR3 DNA: TGTGCCAGCAGTGATGGAACCGGGACGGAGACAAGCTATAGCAATCAGCCCCAGCATTTT
J gene: TRBJ2-1; V gene: TRBV15; D gene: -; clone size: -; CDR3 protein: CATSRVRGEQFF; CDR3 DNA: TGTGCCACCAGCAGAGTGAGGGGTGAGCAGTTCTTC
J gene: TRBJ1-1; V gene: TRBV7-8; D gene: -; clone size: few; CDR3 protein: CASSGRGNTEAFF; CDR3 DNA: TGTGCCAGCAGCGGAAGGGGGAACACTGAAGCTTTCTTT
J gene: TRBJ2-2; V gene: TRBV24-1; D gene: -; clone size: -; CDR3 protein: CATSDSGLAGELFF; CDR3 DNA: TGTGCCACCAGTGATTCAGGGTTGGCCGGGGAGCTGTTTTTT
J gene: TRBJ2-1; V gene: TRBV7-8; D gene: -; clone size: few; CDR3 protein: CASSFDSYNEQFF; CDR3 DNA: TGTGCCAGCAGCTTCGACTCCTACAATGAGCAGTTCTTC
J gene: TRBJ2-2; V gene: TRBV9; D gene: TRBD1; clone size: -; CDR3 protein: CASSVGQGRGTGELFF; CDR3 DNA: TGTGCCAGCAGCGTAGGACAGGGAAGGGGGACCGGGGAGCTGTTTTTT
J gene: TRBJ1-2; V gene: TRBV7-9; D gene: TRBD1; clone size: -; CDR3 protein: CASSLGDREGYGYTF; CDR3 DNA: TGTGCCAGCAGCCTGGGGGACAGGGAGGGCTATGGCTACACCTTC
J gene: TRBJ2-1; V gene: TRBV29-1; D gene: -; clone size: -; CDR3 protein: CSVEAGGMTYNEQFF; CDR3 DNA: TGCAGCGTTGAAGCTGGGGGAATGACCTATAATGAGCAGTTCTTC
J gene: TRBJ2-5; V gene: TRBV9; D gene: TRBD2; clone size: many; CDR3 protein: CASSVGPSGSEETQYF; CDR3 DNA: TGTGCCAGCAGCGTAGGTCCTAGCGGGAGTGAAGAGACCCAGTACTTC
J gene: TRBJ2-7; V gene: TRBV11-1; D gene: TRBD2; clone size: -; CDR3 protein: CASSLAGRGTSGMRGEQYF; CDR3 DNA: TGTGCCAGCAGCTTAGCGGGCAGGGGGACTAGCGGGATGCGGGGCGAGCAGTACTTC
J gene: TRBJ2-5; V gene: TRBV20-1; D gene: TRBD2; clone size: many; CDR3 protein: CSARAGGAGETQYF; CDR3 DNA: TGCAGTGCTAGAGCGGGAGGAGCAGGAGAGACCCAGTACTTC
J gene: TRBJ2-7; V gene: TRBV12-5; D gene: -; clone size: many; CDR3 protein: CASVRQSSYEQYF; CDR3 DNA: TGTGCTAGCGTACGGCAGAGCTCCTACGAGCAGTACTTC
J gene: TRBJ2-7; V gene: TRBV18; D gene: TRBD2; clone size: -; CDR3 protein: CASSLTSGSINEQYF; CDR3 DNA: TGTGCCAGCTCACTTACTAGCGGGAGTATTAATGAGCAGTACTTC
J gene: TRBJ2-3; V gene: TRBV11-2; D gene: -; clone size: many; CDR3 protein: CASSLVGGTPSTDTQYF; CDR3 DNA: TGTGCCAGCAGCTTAGTTGGGGGGACCCCAAGCACAGATACGCAGTATTTT
J gene: TRBJ1-6; V gene: TRBV9; D gene: -; clone size: -; CDR3 protein: CASSGGGNGNSPLHF; CDR3 DNA: TGTGCCAGCAGCGGAGGGGGAAATGGTAATTCACCCCTCCACTTT
J gene: TRBJ1-1; V gene: TRBV20-1; D gene: -; clone size: once; CDR3 protein: CSAREGLKLNTEAFF; CDR3 DNA: TGCAGTGCTAGAGAGGGACTGAAGCTGAACACTGAAGCTTTCTTT
J gene: TRBJ2-7; V gene: TRBV7-9; D gene: -; clone size: few; CDR3 protein: CASRDGITYEQYF; CDR3 DNA: TGTGCCAGCAGGGACGGGATCACCTACGAGCAGTACTTC
J gene: TRBJ1-5; V gene: TRBV4-2; D gene: TRBD1; clone size: many; CDR3 protein: CAAGQGDQPQHF; CDR3 DNA: TGTGCCGCGGGACAGGGAGATCAGCCCCAGCATTTT
J gene: TRBJ2-7; V gene: TRBV28; D gene: -; clone size: many; CDR3 protein: CASSSSRRGQYF; CDR3 DNA: TGTGCCAGCAGTTCCTCTAGGCGGGGGCAGTACTTC
J gene: TRBJ2-3; V gene: TRBV20-1; D gene: TRBD2; clone size: -; CDR3 protein: CSALPSGGSTDTQYF; CDR3 DNA: TGCAGTGCTCTTCCTAGCGGGGGTAGCACAGATACGCAGTATTTT
J gene: TRBJ1-5; V gene: TRBV2; D gene: -; clone size: many; CDR3 protein: CASNLGIDQPQHF; CDR3 DNA: TGTGCCAGCAATTTGGGAATAGATCAGCCCCAGCATTTT
J gene: TRBJ1-1; V gene: TRBV2; D gene: -; clone size: -; CDR3 protein: CASSGRGGAFF; CDR3 DNA: TGTGCCAGCAGTGGACGGGGGGGAGCTTTCTTT
J gene: TRBJ2-7; V gene: TRBV19; D gene: TRBD2; clone size: many; CDR3 protein: CASSILWGGEQYF; CDR3 DNA: TGTGCCAGTAGTATTCTCTGGGGGGGCGAGCAGTACTTC
J gene: TRBJ1-1; V gene: TRBV20-1; D gene: -; clone size: -; CDR3 protein: CSSRGRDTEAFF; CDR3 DNA: TGCAGCTCCAGGGGTAGGGACACTGAAGCTTTCTTT
J gene: TRBJ1-5; V gene: TRBV19; D gene: -; clone size: -; CDR3 protein: CASSMGGQGRQPQHF; CDR3 DNA: TGTGCCAGTAGTATGGGCGGGCAGGGGCGCCAGCCCCAGCATTTT
J gene: TRBJ1-5; V gene: TRBV9; D gene: TRBD1; clone size: few; CDR3 protein: CASSQTGGGQPQHF; CDR3 DNA: TGTGCCAGCAGCCAGACAGGGGGCGGTCAGCCCCAGCATTTT
J gene: TRBJ1-5; V gene: TRBV2; D gene: -; clone size: many; CDR3 protein: CASSDSNSNQPQHF; CDR3 DNA: TGTGCCAGCAGTGACAGCAATAGCAATCAGCCCCAGCATTTT